This T cell receptor beta chain stems from a study of monozygotic twins with inflammatory bowel disease. For each CDR3 protein, TCRdb gives one entry from its re-call of the 5' RACE reads, without DNA. This table lists fewer than 350,000 distinct CDR3 sequences. Germline CDR1 MNHEY, CDR2 SVGEGT. CDR3 length: 17 amino acids. The receptor comes from a human donor with ulcerative colitis or Crohn's disease, or a healthy co-twin of an affected twin (not recorded which). The sequenced material came from blood. The chain has TRBV6-2 or TRBV6-3 and TRBJ1-1; checking the TCRdb D call of TRBD1 is not possible without DNA. The CDR3 is CAGSYSTGGRLNTEAFF.